This TCR beta chain stems from a study of blood T cell repertoires in COVID-19. Overall study: Donors in the United States, Italy and Spain gave samples during acute or convalescent COVID-19.

The study drew participants aged about 18 to 90 years from around 24 US areas. Exposed enrollees encountered a COVID-19 case at some point within 2 weeks before study entry. Generated by immunoSEQ multiplex PCR, the TCRdb table keeps only in-frame clones and is missing some. This table holds approximately 380,000 clones, 91% found once. The ends were cut back, 3 bases at V and 4 bases at J, with 8 bases in the middle. The CDR3 covers 13 residues. The germline V gene has CDR1 SGHNT and CDR2 YENEEA. This TCR was recovered from a woman in her forties who had been exposed to COVID-19. Sequencing input: PBMCs or T cells enriched from blood (not recorded which). The chain recombines TRBV11-3 with TRBJ2-3; D unresolved. The CDR3 DNA follows: TGTGCCAGCAGCTTTTCTAGAGCAGATACGCAGTATTTT. Its translation is CASSFSRADTQYF.